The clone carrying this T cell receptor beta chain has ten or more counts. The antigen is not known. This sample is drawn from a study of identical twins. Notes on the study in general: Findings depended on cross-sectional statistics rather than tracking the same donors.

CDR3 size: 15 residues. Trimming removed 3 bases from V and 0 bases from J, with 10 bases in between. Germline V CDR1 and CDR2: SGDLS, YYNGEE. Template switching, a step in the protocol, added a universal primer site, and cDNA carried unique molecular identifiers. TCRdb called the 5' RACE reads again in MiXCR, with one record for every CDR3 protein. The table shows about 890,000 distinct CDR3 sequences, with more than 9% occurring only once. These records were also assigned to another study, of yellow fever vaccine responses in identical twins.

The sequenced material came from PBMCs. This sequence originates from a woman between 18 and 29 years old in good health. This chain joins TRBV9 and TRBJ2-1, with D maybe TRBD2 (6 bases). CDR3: CASSASGGSYNEQFF. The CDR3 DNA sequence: TGTGCCAGCAGCGCCTCCGGGGGCTCCTACAATGAGCAGTTCTTC.